This entry lists 5 T cell receptor beta chains sequenced from one sample in a study of shared clonotypes between healthy human individuals. Naive CD8 cells comprised CD45RO-negative, CCR7-positively selected cells, excluding terminally differentiated effector memory CD45RA+ cells. Profiling relied on immunoSEQ multiplex PCR, and the TCRdb table lists in-frame clones only, not all of them. The sample holds roughly 1,800,000 clones, approximately 95% seen once. Material for sequencing was naive CD8+ T cells sorted from blood. The receptors were sampled from a man between 18 and 35 years old in good health.

The chain is built from TRBV7-9 and TRBJ2-7; D assignment may be TRBD1 or TRBD2 (5 bases each). The germline V gene has CDR1 SEHNR and CDR2 FQNEAQ (reference sequence). Trimming pared 6 bases from V and 6 bases from J, leaving 18 bases between. The CDR3 extends over 14 amino acids. CDR3 protein: CASSGGDGQPEQYF. In DNA form, the CDR3 reads TGTGCCAGCAGTGGTGGGGACGGACAACCCGAGCAGTACTTC.

The chain links TRBV2 to TRBJ1-6, with TRBD1 as a possible D gene (5 bases). V was cut by 2 bases and J by 0 bases, with 8 bases left in between. This CDR3 comprises 16 residues. Germline CDR1 is SNHLY and CDR2 is FYNNEI. Written as DNA, the CDR3 is TGTGCCAGCAGTGAATCAGGGAGCTCCTATAATTCACCCCTCCACTTT. Translated: CASSESGSSYNSPLHF.

Only one count was recorded for this clone. The same CDR3 arises from other DNA sequences in this sample as well. The chain has TRBV9 and TRBJ2-3; 7 bases agree with TRBD2. The V gene end was trimmed by 0 bases and the J gene end by 2 bases; junction bases not matched to a gene: 3. The CDR3 runs 15 residues. Germline V gene sequence: CDR1 SGDLS, CDR2 YYNGEE. The CDR3 DNA is TGTGCCAGCAGCGTAGGGCTAGCGGACACAGATACGCAGTATTTT. Translating gives CASSVGLADTDTQYF.

This clone was seen a single time. This CDR3 is also generated by other DNA sequences in the sample. This sequence joins TRBV7-9 and TRBJ2-7; 11 bases fit TRBD2. The CDR3 runs to 15 residues. V trimming: 1 base; J trimming: 5 bases; junction bases outside the gene matches: 4. Germline CDR1 reads SEHNR; CDR2 reads FQNEAQ (reference sequence). The CDR3 region has the DNA TGTGCCAGCAGCTTAGTAGCGGGAGGGCCACACGAGCAGTACTTC. This gives the protein CASSLVAGGPHEQYF.

Comments on this clone: This sample includes further DNA sequences coding for the same CDR3. This chain links TRBV19 with TRBJ1-5, with a possible D match to TRBD1 (5 bases). This CDR3 region has 14 residues. V was clipped by 1 base and J by 6 bases, with 10 bases between them. Germline V lookup: CDR1 LNHDA, CDR2 SQIVND (reference sequence). The CDR3 reads CASSIVGGGQPQHF. The CDR3, as DNA: TGTGCCAGTAGTATAGTGGGGGGGGGTCAGCCCCAGCATTTT.